The clone carrying this T cell receptor (beta chain) was seen ten or more times. TCRdb re-called the RT-PCR reads with MiXCR, one entry per CDR3 protein. The sample consists of under 200,000 distinct CDR3 sequences, roughly a tenth of them appearing once. Trimming left V 0 bases short and J 3 bases short, with 4 bases between. From germline, CDR1 is LNHNV and CDR2 YYDKDF (reference sequence). CDR3 length equals 13 residues. The entry originates in a study of response to subunit inactivated influenza vaccine. V usage is TRBV15 and J usage is TRBJ2-3, with no clear D. The sample was CD8+ T cells sorted from PBMCs, taken around 25 months after vaccination. The sequence derives from a man aged 45 to 70 who received an inactivated influenza vaccine. The CDR3: CATSRDKTDTQYF. DNA for the CDR3: TGTGCCACCAGCAGAGACAAGACAGATACGCAGTATTTT.